This T cell receptor (beta chain) comes out of a study of blood T cell repertoires in COVID-19. Study overall: T cells, B-cell-depleted T cells, or PBMCs provided the cDNA or gDNA that served as material.

Sequenced by immunoSEQ multiplex PCR; TCRdb stores in-frame clones only, minus some. This table has 150,000 to 180,000 clones, 76% appearing once. This CDR3 region has 12 residues. V was shortened by 6 bases and J by 7 bases, with 12 bases between the two germline ends. Germline lookup yields CDR1 SEHNR and CDR2 FQNEAQ (reference sequence). Sequenced: peripheral blood. V gene TRBV7-9 combines with J gene TRBJ1-1; D is perhaps TRBD1 (6 bases). The TCR originated in an elderly woman with acute or convalescent COVID-19. The CDR3 reads CASSLQGYEAFF. Here the CDR3 DNA reads TGTGCCAGCAGTTTACAGGGCTATGAAGCTTTCTTT. The variable domain in full, with the rest retrieved from reference TRBV7-9 and TRBJ1-1, is DTGVSQNPRHKITKRGQNVTFRCDPISEHNRLYWYRQTLGQGPEFLTYFQNEAQLEKSRLLSDRFSAERPKGSFSTLEIQRTEQGDSAMYLCASSLQGYEAFFGQGTRLTVV.